These 5 T cell receptor beta chains originate from one sample sequenced in a study of blood T cell repertoires in COVID-19. Measured with immunoSEQ multiplex PCR; TCRdb has only the in-frame clones, and not every one. The sample lists roughly 250,000 clones; roughly 77% were seen once. The material sequenced was peripheral blood. These receptors originate from a woman aged 80 or older with acute or convalescent COVID-19.

V is TRBV9 and J is TRBJ1-2, with unresolved D. Looked up from germline, CDR1 is SGDLS and CDR2 is YYNGEE. The ends were cut back, 4 bases at V and 0 bases at J, with 13 bases in the middle. This CDR3 has 15 amino acids. The CDR3 is CASSSGLRANYGYTF. CDR3 bases: TGTGCCAGCAGCTCCGGATTGCGGGCTAACTATGGCTACACCTTC.

The chain uses TRBV2 and TRBJ1-1; 7 nucleotides agree with TRBD1. The J segment lost 4 bases and the V segment lost 7 bases, leaving 9 bases of the junction unmatched. Looked up from germline, CDR1 is SNHLY and CDR2 is FYNNEI. This CDR3 is 14 amino acids long. CDR3 residues: CASKKGDSRTEAFF. CDR3 in DNA: TGTGCCAGCAAGAAGGGGGACAGCCGCACTGAAGCTTTCTTT.

The genes are TRBV4-1 and TRBJ2-6; TRBD1 aligns across 8 bases. V lost 1 base and J lost 1; bases outside the gene matches: 9. CDR1 and CDR2 from the germline V gene are MGHRA and YSYEKL. CDR3 length: 19 amino acids. CDR3 sequence: CASSQGTGLPGSGANVLTF. CDR3 nucleotide sequence: TGCGCCAGCAGCCAAGGGACAGGGCTCCCAGGGTCTGGGGCCAACGTCCTGACTTTC.

The CDR3 region has the DNA TGTGCCAGCGGGGGAGGGGGGTTTGTCCGCACCTTC. As protein: CASGGGGFVRTF. The rearrangement uses TRBV2 and TRBJ1-2; D is perhaps TRBD1 (6 bases). The CDR3 totals 12 residues. V was clipped by 8 bases and J by 13 bases, with 20 bases between them. Germline CDR1 SNHLY, CDR2 FYNNEI.

This chain joins TRBV19 and TRBJ1-6; 12 nucleotides agree with TRBD1. Germline V gene data show CDR1 as LNHDA and CDR2 as SQIVND (reference sequence). The ends lost 5 bases at V and 1 base at J; junction bases unmatched: 15. The CDR3 contains 21 residues. The CDR3 region has the DNA TGTGCCAGTAGTCTAAAGGGTTCCGGGACAGGGGGCGCATCCTATAATTCACCCCTCCACTTT. As protein: CASSLKGSGTGGASYNSPLHF.